Each of the 23 T cell receptor beta chains below was sequenced from the same sample in a study of blood T cell repertoires in COVID-19. Assay used: immunoSEQ multiplex PCR; TCRdb lists only in-frame clones, some missing. The data show some 200,000 clones, roughly four fifths seen once. The sequencing sample was made of peripheral blood. The receptors derive from a woman between 35 and 50 years old with acute or convalescent COVID-19.

In this sample, this clone turned up a few times. The chain employs TRBV4-2 and TRBJ2-7; no definite D call. The germline CDR1 and CDR2 sequences are LGHNA and YNFKEQ. Trimming stripped 4 bases from V and 0 bases from J, with 13 bases between. This CDR3 comprises 15 residues. The CDR3 bases are TGTGCCAGCAGCCCCGCGGCGTTGAGCTCCTACGAGCAGTACTTC. It translates to CASSPAALSSYEQYF.

CDR3 DNA: TGTGCAACCTCCAGGCAATTCGGCGGGGGCGGGGAGACCCAGTACTTC. Encoded protein: CATSRQFGGGGETQYF. V gene TRBV5-5 combines with J gene TRBJ2-5; tentatively, D is TRBD2 (7 bases). Germline V CDR1 and CDR2: SGHKS, YYEKEE (reference sequence). This CDR3 is 16 amino acids long.

The chain joins TRBV6-5 to TRBJ2-3; TRBD2 matches 12 bases. The CDR3 consists of 15 residues. Losses at the gene ends were 6 bases for V and 0 bases for J; bases not matched to a gene: 1. Germline V CDR1 and CDR2: MNHEY, SVGAGI. The CDR3 region is CASRGLAGSTDTQYF. The CDR3, as DNA: TGTGCCAGCAGGGGACTAGCGGGTAGCACAGATACGCAGTATTTT.

The chain combines TRBV28 with TRBJ2-7; 7 positions agree with TRBD1. The CDR3 length is 14 residues. With 6 bases clipped from V and 4 bases from J, the junction kept 9 bases outside the gene matches. Germline assignment: CDR1 MDHEN and CDR2 SYDVKM. The CDR3 DNA is TGTGCCAGCAGCACCCCACAGGGGTCGTACGAGCAGTACTTC. This gives the protein CASSTPQGSYEQYF.

CDR3 nucleotide sequence: TGTGCCAGCAGTTATGGGGGGGCGAGAGAGCAGTACTTC. Amino acids: CASSYGGAREQYF. V and J are TRBV6-5 and TRBJ2-7; maybe TRBD2 (7 bases). The V and J ends lost 3 bases and 7 bases respectively, with 13 bases between them. This CDR3 region has 13 residues. Looked up from germline, CDR1 is MNHEY and CDR2 is SVGAGI.

This chain links TRBV27 with TRBJ1-6; D remains ambiguous. Trimming cost V 3 bases and J 10 bases, with 13 bases left between them. Germline V gives CDR1 MNHEY, CDR2 SMNVEV (reference sequence). The CDR3 is 14 residues long. Here the CDR3 DNA reads TGTGCCAGCAGTTTCAGTTTTATGAGGTCACCCCTCCACTTT. Protein sequence: CASSFSFMRSPLHF.

The V and J genes are TRBV6-6 and TRBJ2-1; D is perhaps TRBD1 (8 bases). Trimming stripped 3 bases from V and 6 bases from J, with 18 bases between. This CDR3 is 16 amino acids long. Germline CDR1 reads MNHNY; CDR2 reads SVGAGI (reference sequence). The CDR3 DNA follows: TGTGCCAGCAGTTATTGTACAGGGGGGGGATGCAATGAGCAGTTCTTC. As protein: CASSYCTGGGCNEQFF.

The rearrangement joins TRBV6-5 to TRBJ2-5; 9 bases map to TRBD2. The CDR3 has 15 amino acids. CDR1 MNHEY and CDR2 SVGAGI come from the germline V gene. Germline trimming cut 6 bases from V and 5 bases from J; bases unmatched to any gene: 10. The CDR3, as DNA: TGTGCCAGCAGCCCCTTAGCGGGAGTGGGGGAGACCCAGTACTTC. The encoded protein is CASSPLAGVGETQYF.

V is TRBV7-9 and J is TRBJ1-2, with 8 positions matching TRBD1. The CDR3 consists of 12 residues. Germline V gives CDR1 SEHNR, CDR2 FQNEAQ (reference sequence). V trimming: 5 bases; J trimming: 7 bases; junction bases outside the gene matches: 3. DNA for the CDR3: TGTGCCAGCAGCCGACAGGGGACTGGCTACACCTTC. Translation: CASSRQGTGYTF.

This clone was observed a single time. The rearrangement links TRBV24-1 to TRBJ2-2, with 12 bases that match TRBD1. Germline CDR1 is KGHDR and CDR2 is SFDVKD. Germline trimming cut 1 base from V and 5 bases from J; bases unmatched to any gene: 4. The length of the CDR3 is 17 residues. The CDR3 nucleotides are TGTGCCACCAGTGATTTAGGGACAGGGGGCTGGACCGGGGAGCTGTTTTTT. Protein product: CATSDLGTGGWTGELFF.

The V call is TRBV6-6, the J call TRBJ1-2, with D hard to call. CDR1 is MNHNY, CDR2 SVGAGI, per germline (reference sequence). V dropped 0 bases and J dropped 5 bases, with 10 bases sitting between them. CDR3 length: 14 amino acids. This chain's CDR3 is CASSYSLGEYGYTF. The CDR3 DNA follows: TGTGCCAGCAGTTACTCCTTAGGAGAATATGGCTACACCTTC.

The rearrangement links TRBV24-1 to TRBJ1-5; D remains unclear. Germline V CDR1 and CDR2: KGHDR, SFDVKD. V gave up 11 bases and J gave up 9 bases, with 10 bases separating them. The CDR3 length is 10 residues. CDR3 loop: CARARGPQHF. In DNA, the CDR3 is TGTGCCAGGGCTCGGGGGCCCCAGCATTTT.

The V gene is TRBV19, the J gene TRBJ1-1, with TRBD1 identical over 7 bases. The V gene's germline CDR1 is LNHDA and CDR2 SQIVND (reference sequence). The CDR3 loop spans 12 amino acids. J gave up 7 bases and V 5 bases, and 4 bases lay outside the gene matches. The CDR3 spells CASSPGQLEAFF. Written as DNA, the CDR3 is TGTGCCAGTAGTCCGGGACAGCTTGAAGCTTTCTTT.

This chain uses TRBV7-8 with TRBJ2-3, with 15 bases identical to TRBD2. Germline V gene sequence: CDR1 SGHVS, CDR2 FQNEAQ. The CDR3 is made up of 17 amino acids. Trimming took 6 bases from V and 10 from J; bases not matched to a gene: 14. CDR3 sequence reads: CASRQIRTSGGEKAQYF. The CDR3 DNA reads as TGTGCCAGCAGGCAGATTAGGACTAGCGGGGGGGAAAAGGCGCAGTATTTT.

This chain links TRBV7-8 with TRBJ2-7; possibly TRBD1 for D (6 bases). The V end was cut by 5 bases, the J end by 5 bases, with 13 bases between. CDR1 is SGHVS, CDR2 FQNEAQ, per germline. This CDR3 contains 13 residues. The CDR3 sequence is CASSPWTVNEQYF. Written as DNA, the CDR3 is TGTGCCAGCAGCCCATGGACAGTCAACGAGCAGTACTTC. The full variable domain, completed using reference TRBV7-8 and TRBJ2-7, is GAGVSQSPRYKVAKRGQDVALRCDPISGHVSLFWYQQALGQGPEFLTYFQNEAQLDKSGLPSDRFFAERPEGSVSTLKIQRTQQEDSAVYLCASSPWTVNEQYFGPGTRLTVT.

The chain recombines TRBV24-1 with TRBJ1-4, with TRBD1 matching 7 bases. This CDR3 comprises 15 residues. V trimming: 4 bases; J trimming: 5 bases; junction bases outside the gene matches: 6. The V gene's germline CDR1 is KGHDR and CDR2 SFDVKD. The CDR3 nucleotides are TGTGCCACCAGTGACCCGGGACAGAGGAATGAAAAACTGTTTTTT. Protein sequence: CATSDPGQRNEKLFF.

This clone was detected once. This chain connects TRBV30 to TRBJ1-4, with 7 bases aligning to TRBD1. The junction had 22 bases not matched to a gene; V was cut back by 4 bases and J by 8 bases. The CDR3 consists of 18 residues. Per the germline V gene, CDR1 is GTSNPN and CDR2 is SVGIG (reference sequence). Written as DNA, the CDR3 is TGTGCCTGGACCCTTGGACAGGTTTTTGATTTTAAAGCGGAAAAACTGTTTTTT. This codes for CAWTLGQVFDFKAEKLFF.

This chain links TRBV6-5 with TRBJ2-1; D is unresolved. The CDR3 is 11 amino acids. CDR1 is MNHEY, CDR2 SVGAGI, per germline. V lost 5 bases and J lost 4, with 3 bases in between. The CDR3 coding sequence is TGTGCCAGCAGTATATACAATGAGCAGTTCTTC. Its protein product is CASSIYNEQFF.

This clone is a singleton in its sample. This rearrangement joins TRBV6-4 to TRBJ1-4, with 8 bases identical to TRBD1. Germline CDR1 MRHNA, CDR2 SNTAGT. V shed 7 bases, J shed 7 bases, and the junction held 11 bases outside the gene matches. The CDR3 has 15 residues. The CDR3 DNA reads as TGTGCCAGCATAAGGTTGGGGACAGGAGGTGAAAAACTGTTTTTT. Its translation: CASIRLGTGGEKLFF.

This rearrangement joins TRBV6-5 to TRBJ2-7, with a weak D call TRBD1 (5 bases). V lost 8 bases and J 0 bases, leaving 17 bases between the germline ends. The CDR3 is 15 residues long. Germline CDR1 is MNHEY and CDR2 is SVGAGI. The CDR3 spells CASLEFYRSSYEQYF. The CDR3 DNA reads TGTGCCAGCCTGGAGTTCTACAGGAGCTCCTACGAGCAGTACTTC.

V and J are TRBV5-6 and TRBJ2-1, with 9 bases matching TRBD1. Losses at the gene ends were 0 bases for V and 7 bases for J; bases not matched to a gene: 8. CDR1 is SGHDT, CDR2 YYEEEE, per germline. The CDR3 runs 16 residues. The CDR3 sequence is CASSLAGTGTGNEQFF. The CDR3 coding sequence is TGTGCCAGCAGCTTGGCCGGGACAGGGACGGGTAATGAGCAGTTCTTC.

The gene calls are TRBV7-3 and TRBJ2-7; maybe TRBD2 (6 bases). Trimming cost V 2 bases and J 6 bases, with 14 bases left between them. CDR3 length equals 14 residues. Germline lookup yields CDR1 SGHTA and CDR2 FQGTGA. DNA for the CDR3: TGTGCCAGCAGCTTAGGTGCGGGGCCGGGCGAGCAGTACTTC. Encoded protein: CASSLGAGPGEQYF.

The chain combines TRBV6-6 with TRBJ1-1, with D tentatively TRBD1 (5 bases). Germline V lookup: CDR1 MNHNY, CDR2 SVGAGI (reference sequence). The CDR3 has 16 residues. V was clipped by 6 bases and J by 0 bases, with 17 bases between them. CDR3 sequence reads: CASSSRGGGMNTEAFF. The DNA for the CDR3 is TGTGCCAGCAGCAGCCGCGGGGGTGGCATGAACACTGAAGCTTTCTTT.